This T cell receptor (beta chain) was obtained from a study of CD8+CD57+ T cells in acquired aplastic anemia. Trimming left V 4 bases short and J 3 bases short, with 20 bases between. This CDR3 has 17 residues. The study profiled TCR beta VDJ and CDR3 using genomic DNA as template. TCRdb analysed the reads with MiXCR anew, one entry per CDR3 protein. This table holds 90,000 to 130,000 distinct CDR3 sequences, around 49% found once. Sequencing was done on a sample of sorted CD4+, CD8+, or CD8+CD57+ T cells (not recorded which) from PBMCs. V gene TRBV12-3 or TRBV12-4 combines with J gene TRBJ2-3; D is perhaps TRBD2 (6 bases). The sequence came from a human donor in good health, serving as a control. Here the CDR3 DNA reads TGTGCCAGCAGTTGGGTGGGGGGTGGGTTGAGAACAGATACGCAGTATTTT. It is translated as CASSWVGGGLRTDTQYF.